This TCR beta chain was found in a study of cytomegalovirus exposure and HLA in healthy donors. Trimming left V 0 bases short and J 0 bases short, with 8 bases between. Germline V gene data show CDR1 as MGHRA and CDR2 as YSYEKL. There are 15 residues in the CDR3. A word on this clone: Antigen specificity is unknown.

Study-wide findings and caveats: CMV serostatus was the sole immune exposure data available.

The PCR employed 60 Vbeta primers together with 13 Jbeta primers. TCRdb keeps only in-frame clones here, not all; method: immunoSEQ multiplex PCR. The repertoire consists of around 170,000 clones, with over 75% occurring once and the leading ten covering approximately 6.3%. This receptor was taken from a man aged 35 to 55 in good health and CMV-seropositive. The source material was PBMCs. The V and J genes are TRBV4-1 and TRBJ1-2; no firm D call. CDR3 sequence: CASSQDPGTNYGYTF. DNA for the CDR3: TGCGCCAGCAGCCAAGACCCGGGGACTAACTATGGCTACACCTTC.